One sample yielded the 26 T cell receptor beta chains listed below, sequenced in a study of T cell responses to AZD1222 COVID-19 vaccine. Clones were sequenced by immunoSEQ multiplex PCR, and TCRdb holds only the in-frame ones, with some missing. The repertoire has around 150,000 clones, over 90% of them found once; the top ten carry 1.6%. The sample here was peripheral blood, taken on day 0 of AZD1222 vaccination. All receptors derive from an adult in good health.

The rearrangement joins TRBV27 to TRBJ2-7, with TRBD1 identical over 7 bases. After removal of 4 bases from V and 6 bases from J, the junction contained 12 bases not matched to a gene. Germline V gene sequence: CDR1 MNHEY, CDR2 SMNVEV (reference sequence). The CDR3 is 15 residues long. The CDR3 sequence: CASSSPGQRAPEQYF. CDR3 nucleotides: TGTGCCAGCAGTTCTCCGGGACAGCGAGCCCCCGAGCAGTACTTC.

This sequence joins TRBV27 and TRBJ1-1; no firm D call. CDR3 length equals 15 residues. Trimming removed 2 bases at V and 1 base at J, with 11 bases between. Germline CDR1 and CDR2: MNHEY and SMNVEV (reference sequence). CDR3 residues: CASSLSPQRNTEAFF. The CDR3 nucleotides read TGTGCCAGCAGTTTAAGCCCGCAGAGGAACACTGAAGCTTTCTTT.

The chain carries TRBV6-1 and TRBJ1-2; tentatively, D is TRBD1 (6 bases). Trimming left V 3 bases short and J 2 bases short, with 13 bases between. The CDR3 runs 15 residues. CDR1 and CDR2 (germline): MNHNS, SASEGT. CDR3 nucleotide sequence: TGTGCCAGCAGTGATAGTCAGGGGCAGAACTATGGCTACACCTTC. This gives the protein CASSDSQGQNYGYTF.

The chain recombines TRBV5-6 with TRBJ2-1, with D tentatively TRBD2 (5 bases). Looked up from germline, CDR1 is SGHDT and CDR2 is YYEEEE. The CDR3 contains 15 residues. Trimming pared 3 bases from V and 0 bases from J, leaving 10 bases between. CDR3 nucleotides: TGTGCCAGCAGCTCTACTAGAGACTCCTACAATGAGCAGTTCTTC. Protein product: CASSSTRDSYNEQFF.

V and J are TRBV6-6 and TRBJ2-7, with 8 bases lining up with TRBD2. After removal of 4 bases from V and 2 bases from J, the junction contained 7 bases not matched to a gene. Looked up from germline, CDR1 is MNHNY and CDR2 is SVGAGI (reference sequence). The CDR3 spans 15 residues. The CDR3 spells CASSSERGITYEQYF. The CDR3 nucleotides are TGTGCCAGCAGTTCGGAGCGGGGGATTACCTACGAGCAGTACTTC.

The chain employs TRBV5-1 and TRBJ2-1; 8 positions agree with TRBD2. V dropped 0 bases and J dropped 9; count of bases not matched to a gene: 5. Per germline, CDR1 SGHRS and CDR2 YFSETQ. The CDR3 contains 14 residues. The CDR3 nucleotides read TGCGCCAGCAGCTTGGTTGCGGGGGGCGGTGAGCAGTTCTTC. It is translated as CASSLVAGGGEQFF.

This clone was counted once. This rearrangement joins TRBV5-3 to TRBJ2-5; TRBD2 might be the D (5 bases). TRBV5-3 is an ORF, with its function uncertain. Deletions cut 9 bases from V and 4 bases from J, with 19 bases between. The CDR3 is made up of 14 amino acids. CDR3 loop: CATMGPDYGETQYF. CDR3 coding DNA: TGTGCCACAATGGGCCCAGACTATGGAGAGACCCAGTACTTC.

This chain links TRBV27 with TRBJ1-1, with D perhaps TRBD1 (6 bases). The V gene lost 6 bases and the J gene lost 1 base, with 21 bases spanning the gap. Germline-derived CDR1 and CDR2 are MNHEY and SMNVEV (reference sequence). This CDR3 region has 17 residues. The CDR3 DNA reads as TGTGCCAGCAGACCGAACGCGGGGGCTGGGTGGAACACTGAAGCTTTCTTT. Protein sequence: CASRPNAGAGWNTEAFF.

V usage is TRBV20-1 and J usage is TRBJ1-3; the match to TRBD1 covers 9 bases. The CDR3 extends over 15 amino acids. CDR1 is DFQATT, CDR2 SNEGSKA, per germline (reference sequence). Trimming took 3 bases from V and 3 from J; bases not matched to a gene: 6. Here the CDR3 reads CSASPGTGRGNTIYF. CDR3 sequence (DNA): TGCAGTGCTAGTCCCGGGACAGGGCGTGGAAACACCATATATTTT.

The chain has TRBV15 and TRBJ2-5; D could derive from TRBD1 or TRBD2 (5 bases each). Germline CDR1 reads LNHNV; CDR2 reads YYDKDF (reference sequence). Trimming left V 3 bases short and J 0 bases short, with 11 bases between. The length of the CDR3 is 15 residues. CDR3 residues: CATSSGALHQETQYF. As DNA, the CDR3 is TGTGCCACCAGCAGCGGGGCCTTACACCAAGAGACCCAGTACTTC.

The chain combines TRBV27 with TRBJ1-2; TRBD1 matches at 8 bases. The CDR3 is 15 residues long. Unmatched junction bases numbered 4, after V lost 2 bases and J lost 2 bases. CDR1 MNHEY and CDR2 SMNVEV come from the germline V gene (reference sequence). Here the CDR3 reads CASSLGTGLNYGYTF. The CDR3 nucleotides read TGTGCCAGCAGTTTAGGGACAGGACTGAACTATGGCTACACCTTC.

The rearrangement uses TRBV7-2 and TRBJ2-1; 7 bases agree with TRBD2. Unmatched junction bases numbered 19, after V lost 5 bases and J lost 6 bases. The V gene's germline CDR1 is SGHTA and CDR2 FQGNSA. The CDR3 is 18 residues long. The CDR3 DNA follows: TGTGCCAGCAGCCTATGGGGGGGACGGGCTAGCGGCGGCAATGAGCAGTTCTTC. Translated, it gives CASSLWGGRASGGNEQFF.

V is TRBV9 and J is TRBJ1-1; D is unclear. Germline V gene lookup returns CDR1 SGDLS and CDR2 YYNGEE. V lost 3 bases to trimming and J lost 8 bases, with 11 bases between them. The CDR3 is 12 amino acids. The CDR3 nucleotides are TGTGCCAGCAGCGCCCTGGGGTTCGAAGCTTTCTTT. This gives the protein CASSALGFEAFF.

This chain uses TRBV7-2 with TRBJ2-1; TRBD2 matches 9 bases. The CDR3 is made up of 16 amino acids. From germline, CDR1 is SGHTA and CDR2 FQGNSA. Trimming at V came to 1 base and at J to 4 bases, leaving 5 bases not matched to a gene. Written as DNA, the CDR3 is TGTGCCAGCAGCTTAGTGCTAGCGGGGAAGTACAATGAGCAGTTCTTC. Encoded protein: CASSLVLAGKYNEQFF.

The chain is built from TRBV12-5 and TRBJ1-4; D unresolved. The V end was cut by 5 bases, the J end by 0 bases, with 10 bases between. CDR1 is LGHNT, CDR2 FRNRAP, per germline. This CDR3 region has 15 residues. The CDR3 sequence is CASGTIPSTNEKLFF. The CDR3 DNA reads TGTGCTAGTGGTACGATACCCTCAACTAATGAAAAACTGTTTTTT.

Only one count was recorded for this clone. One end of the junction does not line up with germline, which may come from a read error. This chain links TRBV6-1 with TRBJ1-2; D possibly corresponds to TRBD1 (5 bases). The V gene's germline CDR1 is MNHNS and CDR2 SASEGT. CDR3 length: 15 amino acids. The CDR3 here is CASSEVAGTSYGYTF. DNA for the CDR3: TGTGCCAGCAGCGAAGTGGCCGGGACGTCCTATGGCTACACCTTC.

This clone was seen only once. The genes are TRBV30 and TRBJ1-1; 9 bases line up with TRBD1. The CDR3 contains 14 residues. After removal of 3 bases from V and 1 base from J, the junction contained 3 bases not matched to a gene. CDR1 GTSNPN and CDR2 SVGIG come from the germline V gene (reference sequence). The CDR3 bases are TGTGCCTGGAGGGGACAGGGCAGGAACACTGAAGCTTTCTTT. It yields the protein CAWRGQGRNTEAFF.

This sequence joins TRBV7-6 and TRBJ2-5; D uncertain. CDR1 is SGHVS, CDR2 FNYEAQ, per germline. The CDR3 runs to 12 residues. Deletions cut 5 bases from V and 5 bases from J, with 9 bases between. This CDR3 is CASSRSRETQYF. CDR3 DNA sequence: TGTGCCAGCAGCCGGAGCAGGGAGACCCAGTACTTC.

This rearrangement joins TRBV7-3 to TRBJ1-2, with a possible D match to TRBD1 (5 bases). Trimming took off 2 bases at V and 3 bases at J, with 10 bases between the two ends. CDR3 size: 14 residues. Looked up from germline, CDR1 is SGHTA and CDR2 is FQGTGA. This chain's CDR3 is CASSLLGTDYGYTF. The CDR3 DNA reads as TGTGCCAGCAGCTTATTGGGGACGGACTATGGCTACACCTTC.

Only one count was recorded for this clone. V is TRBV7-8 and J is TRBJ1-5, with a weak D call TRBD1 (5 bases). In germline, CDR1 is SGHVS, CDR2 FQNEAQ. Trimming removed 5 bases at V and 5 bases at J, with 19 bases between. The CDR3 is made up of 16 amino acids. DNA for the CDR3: TGTGCCAGCAGCGACACATCCGCAGGGTTCGATCAGCCCCAGCATTTT. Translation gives CASSDTSAGFDQPQHF.

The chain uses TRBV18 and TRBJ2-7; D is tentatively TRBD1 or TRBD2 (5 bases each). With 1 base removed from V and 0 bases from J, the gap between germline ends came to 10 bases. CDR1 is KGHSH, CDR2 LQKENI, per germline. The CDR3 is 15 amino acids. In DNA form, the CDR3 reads TGTGCCAGCTCACCACAGGCAGGGACCTCCTACGAGCAGTACTTC. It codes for CASSPQAGTSYEQYF.

In nucleotides, the CDR3 is TGTGCCAGCAGCCCGGGACTAGCGGGAACCTTGGGAGAGACCCAGTACTTC. This encodes CASSPGLAGTLGETQYF. This chain uses TRBV5-4 with TRBJ2-5; 13 bases fit TRBD2. The CDR3 length is 17 residues. From germline, CDR1 is SGHNT and CDR2 YYREEE (reference sequence). Losses at the gene ends were 4 bases for V and 4 bases for J; bases not matched to a gene: 10.

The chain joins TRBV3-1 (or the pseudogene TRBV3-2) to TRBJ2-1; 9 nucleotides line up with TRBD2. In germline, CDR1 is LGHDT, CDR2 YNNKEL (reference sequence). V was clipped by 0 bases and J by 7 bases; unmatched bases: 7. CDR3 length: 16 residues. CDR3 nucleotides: TGTGCCAGCAGCCAAGAAGGGAAGCGGGGGGCGAATGAGCAGTTCTTC. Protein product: CASSQEGKRGANEQFF.

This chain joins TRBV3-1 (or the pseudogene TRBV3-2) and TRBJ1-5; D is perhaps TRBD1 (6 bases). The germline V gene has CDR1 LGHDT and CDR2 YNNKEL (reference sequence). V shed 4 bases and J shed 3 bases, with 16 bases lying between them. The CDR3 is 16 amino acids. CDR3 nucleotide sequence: TGTGCCAGCAGCCTAACCGGGACACAAGACAATCAGCCCCAGCATTTT. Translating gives CASSLTGTQDNQPQHF.

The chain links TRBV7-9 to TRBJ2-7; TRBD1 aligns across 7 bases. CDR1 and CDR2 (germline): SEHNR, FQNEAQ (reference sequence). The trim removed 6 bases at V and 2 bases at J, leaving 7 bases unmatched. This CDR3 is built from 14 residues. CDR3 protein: CASRQQGTPYEQYF. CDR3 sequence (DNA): TGTGCCAGCAGACAACAGGGGACACCCTACGAGCAGTACTTC.

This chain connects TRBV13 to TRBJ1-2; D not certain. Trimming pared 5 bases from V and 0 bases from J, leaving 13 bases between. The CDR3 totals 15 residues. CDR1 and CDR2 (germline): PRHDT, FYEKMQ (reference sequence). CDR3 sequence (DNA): TGTGCCAGCAGCAACCCAGTGTTAGCTAACTATGGCTACACCTTC. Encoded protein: CASSNPVLANYGYTF.